This T cell receptor beta chain was captured in a study of blood T cell repertoires in COVID-19. At the level of the study: There were acute and convalescent COVID-19 samples, and they came from the United States, Italy and Spain.

Clinical history as reported by participants underpinned cohort assignment. Assay: immunoSEQ multiplex PCR; the TCRdb copy retains only in-frame clones and omits some. The data show more than 200,000 clones, over 85% seen once. V lost 5 bases, J lost 5 bases, and 10 bases stayed unmatched. This CDR3 has 15 residues. Germline values: CDR1 LNHDA, CDR2 SQIVND (reference sequence). The sample was PBMCs or T cells enriched from blood (not recorded which). The clonotype was recovered from a woman aged 25 to 39 with acute COVID-19. The chain links TRBV19 to TRBJ1-1; TRBD1 matches 8 bases. CDR3 sequence reads: CASSLGRGRLTEAFF. The DNA for the CDR3 is TGTGCCAGTAGTCTTGGCAGGGGGCGACTTACTGAAGCTTTCTTT.